This T cell receptor (beta chain) was observed in a study of CD8 T cells in ankylosing spondylitis. J gave up 8 bases and V 5 bases, and 9 bases lay outside the gene matches. The germline CDR1 and CDR2 sequences are MDHEN and SYDVKM. CDR3 length equals 15 residues. This clonotype showed up many times. Its cognate antigen is unknown. The authors made TCR beta libraries by quantitative 5'-RACE with molecular barcodes. A single record per CDR3 protein comes from TCRdb applying MiXCR to the 5' RACE reads. The sample contains about 200,000 distinct CDR3 sequences, about 7% of which appear only once. Overall study results and limits: Disease-linked clones proved CD8+ and comparatively uncommon in peripheral blood. Disease-associated clones were reportedly significantly overrepresented in matched ankylosing spondylitis synovial fluid. Blood from ankylosing spondylitis patients appeared to carry a characteristic roughly 8-variant TCR beta motif. Some motif variants were previously reported in reactive arthritis synovial fluid and blood.

The chain combines TRBV28 with TRBJ1-4, with 9 bases identical to TRBD1. Specimen: blood, either unsorted or a sorted T cell fraction (not recorded which). The receptor's source is a male donor with ankylosing spondylitis. The chain's CDR3 is CASSGGWTGEEKLFF. Here the CDR3 DNA reads TGTGCCAGCAGTGGGGGTTGGACAGGGGAGGAAAAACTGTTTTTT.